This T cell receptor beta chain was recovered during a study of shared clonotypes between healthy human individuals (TCRdb year 2020). Broadly, across the study: Three men and a couple of women, aged 18 to 49 years, made up the cohort. The study deeply sequenced blood TCR repertoires of five healthy adults to estimate repertoire size and the extent of clonotype sharing between individuals. To increase sequencing depth and limit assay-specific biases, different laboratories used diverse techniques to prepare libraries and sequence TCR repertoires. For each donor, CD4 naive and CD4 memory were each given three plates, CD8 naive was given two plates, and CD8 memory was given one plate. Between about 0.9 and 8.9 billion PBMCs per donor were obtained by leukapheresis. Summary of the overall study and its limitations: Higher generation probabilities were observed for clonotypes shared by all four sorted-subset donors than for non-shared clonotypes. The small number of donors limited the genetic and exposure-history diversity represented. Sampling was restricted to blood, and TCR repertoires in tissues likely differ from the TCR repertoires found in blood. Naive subsets generally had larger estimated clonotype richness than memory subsets did. When four donors were compared, the shared fraction of clonotypes was around 4.6% for naive CD4, around 3.6% for naive CD8, more than 2% for memory CD4, and approximately 0.4% for memory CD8. Based on pairwise subsampling, the degree of clonotype sharing among donors was expected to be affected by sequencing depth. Rarefaction of sorted-subset datasets indicated incomplete sequencing despite the large sequencing depth.

Concerning this clone itself: Its antigen specificity is not known. Base-call qualities are not available, and no considerably larger clone is one nucleotide away.

Taken from cysteine to phenylalanine, the CDR3 has 17 residues. Kept here is only the CDR3 DNA, which spans 51 bases and is read in frame from base 1. The germline ends are 17 bases apart after V is trimmed by 0 bases and J by 3 bases. The germline V gene (reference sequence) specifies LNHNV as CDR1 and YYDKDF as CDR2. Using the deep immunoSEQ assay, multiplex PCR amplified TCR CDR3 regions from genomic DNA. Genomic DNA extracted from each cell subset was distributed evenly over all wells of several immunoSEQ 96-well plates, and each plate served as one replicate. Each replicate PCR for sorted subsets received about 180 ng genomic DNA, equal to some 32,000 T cell genomes. The purified libraries were quantified using a Qubit 3.0 fluorometer, sized with a Bioanalyzer 2100, and then quantified again using the KAPA Library Quantification kit. Every immunoSEQ 96-well plate was sequenced on a separate single-read 150-cycle Illumina NextSeq 550 flow cell. In the authors' own workflow: Because only junctional sequences without quality scores were contained in the immunoSEQ output, filtering matching that applied to full-length reads could not be performed. Sequences were annotated with PyIR, a Python wrapper for IgBLAST v1.9, using IMGT germline references to assign V/J genes and CDR3. Any read was removed if the V/J assignment was weak (E-value above 1e-6), the CDR3 was missing, or the read contained stop codons, out-of-frame junctions, or ambiguous translated residues. V3J clonotypes were defined by identical inferred V gene, J gene, and CDR3 amino acid sequence. To compute the percentage overlap between repertoires, the number of shared unique clonotypes was divided by the size of the smaller repertoire. Repertoire richness was assessed with RTK rarefaction, the Chao1 estimator, and Recon v2.1 estimates of unobserved clonotypes. Generation probabilities for all TCRbeta clonotypes obtained by the gDNA method from a handful of donors were computed using OLGA. TCRdb mirrors the immuneACCESS table, restricted to in-frame sequences. Some clones are absent from its copies; in checked studies, under half trace to an unresolved V gene, and the reason for the others is unknown. The V and J calls and the clone size are those of that table, but D and trimming were determined from the DNA. This sample gives around 620,000 clones in total; roughly 96% of them show up just once. Of the sample, 0.11% falls within the top ten clones.

For the CD8 naive samples, CD45RO-negative cells were positively selected for CCR7, yielding a CD45RA+CCR7+ population from which TemRA cells were excluded. Healthy HIV-negative adults with no recently reported acute infections or vaccinations were included as donors. Every donor was a Caucasian adult residing in Nashville, Tennessee, USA. Blood was obtained by leukapheresis, after which PBMCs were separated by Ficoll-Histopaque density gradient centrifugation and cryopreserved in liquid nitrogen vapor phase. Analytical flow cytometry was used to check the purity and quantity of every magnetically sorted T cell population. Genomic DNA was isolated from each sorted fraction and quantified by UV absorbance on a Nanodrop 2000c.

The TCR was taken from a woman younger than 45 in good health. The sequencing sample was made of naive CD8+ T cells sorted from blood. Reading the label with the study, this specimen's cell subset or site is: CD45RA+CCR7+. The rearrangement combines TRBV15 with TRBJ1-2, with TRBD1 tentatively as D gene (6 bases match). The nucleotide sequence reads TGTGCCACCAGCAGAGATCGGGGGCCCGTGGGGGACTATGGCTACACCTTC. The encoded protein is CATSRDRGPVGDYGYTF.